What follows describes a single T cell receptor (beta chain). The CDR3 covers 16 residues. From germline, CDR1 is SGHKS and CDR2 YYEKEE (reference sequence). Unmatched junction bases numbered 12, after V lost 7 bases and J lost 6 bases. This record comes from a study of blood T cell repertoires in COVID-19. Study overall: Italy, Spain and the United States were the sources of the convalescent and acute COVID-19 samples. Nucleic acid was either cDNA or gDNA, and it came from T cells, B-cell-depleted T cells, or PBMCs.

Per the original data handling: For nucleated cells, counts were estimated from reference gene primer amplification. Sequencing used immunoSEQ multiplex PCR; TCRdb keeps in-frame clones, though not all of them. That table is the source of V, J and clone size, and D and trimming were worked out from the DNA. The table has about 83,000 clones, about 85% seen once. The receptor was isolated from a woman between 45 and 65 years old with active or convalescent COVID-19. The sequenced sample was peripheral blood. The rearrangement links TRBV5-5 to TRBJ2-1, with 11 bases identical to TRBD2. This CDR3 is CASASGGSLGFNEQFF. The CDR3 DNA follows: TGTGCCAGCGCTAGCGGGGGGAGCCTCGGTTTCAATGAGCAGTTCTTC.